Below, 5 T cell receptor beta chains from the same sample are listed, as sequenced in a study of technical replicates of blood from four donors. Sequencing was performed with immunoSEQ multiplex PCR; in TCRdb, only in-frame clones are kept and a portion is missing. The table has tens of thousands of clones, just under 95% seen once; the top ten hold roughly 0.37%. What was sequenced was T cells isolated from PBMCs. The receptors were sampled from a human donor in good health.

This rearrangement joins TRBV28 to TRBJ2-6; D gene unclear. CDR1 and CDR2 from the germline V gene are MDHEN and SYDVKM. V lost 2 bases to trimming and J lost 1 base, with 9 bases between them. CDR3 length equals 16 residues. As DNA, the CDR3 is TGTGCCAGCAGTTTACAACTTACTTCTGGGGCCAACGTCCTGACTTTC. This codes for CASSLQLTSGANVLTF.

The chain recombines TRBV7-9 with TRBJ1-4; 9 bases are shared with TRBD1. J lost 5 bases, V lost 5 bases, and 6 bases had no gene match. The CDR3 is 15 amino acids. Germline CDR1 SEHNR, CDR2 FQNEAQ (reference sequence). The CDR3 region has the DNA TGTGCCAGCAGCCCACAGGGGGCGATAAATGAAAAACTGTTTTTT. This encodes CASSPQGAINEKLFF.

The CDR3 sequence: CASSLDLNRGQEKLFF. CDR3 sequence (DNA): TGCGCCAGCAGCTTGGACTTGAACAGGGGGCAGGAAAAACTGTTTTTT. The chain couples TRBV5-1 to TRBJ1-4; TRBD1 matches 9 bases. Germline trimming cut 0 bases from V and 8 bases from J; bases unmatched to any gene: 8. The CDR3 consists of 16 residues. Germline V gene sequence: CDR1 SGHRS, CDR2 YFSETQ.

CDR3 residues: CASSQGQVSEQYF. In DNA form, the CDR3 reads TGTGCCAGCAGCCAGGGGCAAGTGAGCGAGCAGTACTTC. The V call is TRBV27, the J call TRBJ2-7; possibly TRBD1 for D (6 bases). CDR1 is MNHEY, CDR2 SMNVEV, per germline (reference sequence). The V end was cut by 6 bases, the J end by 6 bases, with 15 bases between. The length of the CDR3 is 13 residues.

The chain uses TRBV15 and TRBJ2-1; D possibly corresponds to TRBD1 (7 bases). This CDR3 has 16 residues. The V and J ends lost 0 bases and 5 bases respectively, with 14 bases between them. The V gene's germline CDR1 is LNHNV and CDR2 YYDKDF (reference sequence). The CDR3 region is CATSRDVTGTDNEQFF. CDR3 nucleotides: TGTGCCACCAGCAGAGATGTGACAGGGACTGACAATGAGCAGTTCTTC.